The TCR beta chain described here comes from a study of somatic mutations in cytotoxic T cells in rheumatoid arthritis. Overall study context: Immediately following diagnosis and ahead of any treatment, patient blood (approximately 33 ml EDTA) was drawn. Certain V beta antibody-stained T-cell populations, V beta1+ cells sequenced for TCRB among them, were flow-sorted to nearly 100% purity.

Study conclusions and caveats: An age-related increase in CD8+ clonality was seen in rheumatoid arthritis patients but not in healthy controls.

With respect to this clone: Its antigen is as yet unknown.

Here immunoSEQ multiplex PCR was the method, and the copy in TCRdb shows in-frame clones only, minus some. The data contain 17,000 or so clones, around 75% of them singletons. V dropped 5 bases and J dropped 3 bases, with 19 bases sitting between them. Per germline, CDR1 SGHAT and CDR2 FQNNGV. CDR3 size: 17 residues. Both CD4+ and CD8+ cells were separated through positive magnetic bead selection, and their purity was verified using flow cytometry. This sequence was found in an adult with rheumatoid arthritis. The chain carries TRBV11-2 and TRBJ2-2; D could derive from TRBD1 or TRBD2 (5 bases each). Sequences were obtained from CD8+ T cells sorted from blood. The CDR3 sequence: CASSAPLDGAYTGELFF. As DNA, the CDR3 is TGTGCCAGCAGCGCTCCCTTGGACGGGGCGTACACCGGGGAGCTGTTTTTT.